This TCR beta chain was sequenced during a study of T cells in Graves' hyperthyroidism and ophthalmopathy. Whole-study findings and limits: Patients with ophthalmopathy were separated from those with stable hyperthyroidism by a 13 V-J model.

About this clonotype: Its antigen is unidentified.

Authors of the study amplified TCR beta CDR3 regions from RNA transcripts. HTBI primers were used for first-round RT-PCR of the TCR CDR3. Using its own MiXCR run on the multiplex PCR reads, TCRdb lists one record per CDR3 protein. The sample lists fewer than 450,000 distinct CDR3 sequences; about a sixth were seen once. Each diagnosis drew on symptoms, thyroxine, TRAb, thyroid ultrasound and orbital computed tomography findings. Blood dates from first hyperthyroidism diagnosis, before any ophthalmopathy symptoms. Germline-derived CDR1 and CDR2 are SGHKS and YYEKEE (reference sequence). The CDR3 length is 13 residues. Germline trimming cut 3 bases from V and 6 bases from J; bases unmatched to any gene: 4.

This TCR derives from a woman aged 25 to 45 with Graves' hyperthyroidism that later progressed to Graves' ophthalmopathy. V gene TRBV5-5 combines with J gene TRBJ1-2; 8 bases agree with TRBD1. The sample comprised blood. The CDR3 sequence is CASSSMTGDGYTF. CDR3 in DNA: TGTGCCAGCAGCTCTATGACAGGGGATGGCTACACCTTC. Complete variable domain (other parts from reference TRBV5-5 and TRBJ1-2): DAGVTQSPTHLIKTRGQQVTLRCSPISGHKSVSWYQQVLGQGPQFIFQYYEKEERGRGNFPDRFSARQFPNYSSELNVNALLLGDSALYLCASSSMTGDGYTFGSGTRLTVV.